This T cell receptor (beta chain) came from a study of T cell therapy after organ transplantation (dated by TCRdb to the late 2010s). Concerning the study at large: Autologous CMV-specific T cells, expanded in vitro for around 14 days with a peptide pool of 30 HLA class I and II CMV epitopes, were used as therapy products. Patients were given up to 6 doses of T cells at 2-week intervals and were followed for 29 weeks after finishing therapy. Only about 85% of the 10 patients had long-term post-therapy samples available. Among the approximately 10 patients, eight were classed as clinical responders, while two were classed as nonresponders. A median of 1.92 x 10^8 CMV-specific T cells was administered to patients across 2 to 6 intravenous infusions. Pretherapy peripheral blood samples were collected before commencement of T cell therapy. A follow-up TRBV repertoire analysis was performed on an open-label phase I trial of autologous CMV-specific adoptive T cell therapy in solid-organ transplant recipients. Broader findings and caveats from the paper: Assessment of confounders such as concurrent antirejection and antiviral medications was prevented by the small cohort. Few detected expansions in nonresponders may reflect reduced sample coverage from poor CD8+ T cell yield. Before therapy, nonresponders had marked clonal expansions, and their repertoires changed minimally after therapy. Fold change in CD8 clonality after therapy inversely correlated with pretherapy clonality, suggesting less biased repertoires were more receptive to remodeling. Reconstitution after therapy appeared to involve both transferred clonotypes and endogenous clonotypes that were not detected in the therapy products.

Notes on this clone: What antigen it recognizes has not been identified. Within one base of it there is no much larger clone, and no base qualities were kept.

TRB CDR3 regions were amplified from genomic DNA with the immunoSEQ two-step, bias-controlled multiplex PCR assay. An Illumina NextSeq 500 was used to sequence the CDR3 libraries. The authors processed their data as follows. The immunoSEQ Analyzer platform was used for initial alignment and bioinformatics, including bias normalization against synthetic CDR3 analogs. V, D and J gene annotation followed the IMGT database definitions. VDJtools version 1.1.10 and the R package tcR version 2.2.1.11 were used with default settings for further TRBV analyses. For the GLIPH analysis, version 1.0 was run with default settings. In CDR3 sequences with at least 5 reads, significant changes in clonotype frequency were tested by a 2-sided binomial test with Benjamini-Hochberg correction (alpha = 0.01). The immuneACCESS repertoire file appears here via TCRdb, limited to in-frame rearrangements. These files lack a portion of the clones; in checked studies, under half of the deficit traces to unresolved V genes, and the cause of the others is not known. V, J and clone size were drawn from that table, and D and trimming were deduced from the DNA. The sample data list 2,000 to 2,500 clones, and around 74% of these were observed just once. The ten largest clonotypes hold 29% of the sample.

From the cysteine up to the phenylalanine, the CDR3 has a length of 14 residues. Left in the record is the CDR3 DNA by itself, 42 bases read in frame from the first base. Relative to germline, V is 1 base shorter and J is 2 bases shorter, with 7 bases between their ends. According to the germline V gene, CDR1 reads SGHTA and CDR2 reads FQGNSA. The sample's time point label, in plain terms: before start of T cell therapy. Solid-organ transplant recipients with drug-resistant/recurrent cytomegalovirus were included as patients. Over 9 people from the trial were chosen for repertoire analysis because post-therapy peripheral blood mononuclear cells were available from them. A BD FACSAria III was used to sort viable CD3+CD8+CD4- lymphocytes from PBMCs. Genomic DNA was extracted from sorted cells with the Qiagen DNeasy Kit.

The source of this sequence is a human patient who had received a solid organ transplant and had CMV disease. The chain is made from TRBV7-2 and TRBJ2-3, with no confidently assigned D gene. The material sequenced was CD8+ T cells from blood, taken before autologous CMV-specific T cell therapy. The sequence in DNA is TGTGCCAGCAGCTTAGTAGCCCCCACAGATACGCAGTATTTT. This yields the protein CASSLVAPTDTQYF. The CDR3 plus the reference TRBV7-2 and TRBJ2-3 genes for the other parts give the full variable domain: GAGVSQSPSNKVTEKGKDVELRCDPISGHTALYWYRQSLGQGLEFLIYFQGNSAPDKSGLPSDRFSAERTGGSVSTLTIQRTQQEDSAVYLCASSLVAPTDTQYFGPGTRLTVL.